This paragraph covers one TCR beta chain sequence. This clone's antigen is unknown. Base qualities are not recorded, but no much larger clone differs from it by a single base. The data originate from a study of cytomegalovirus exposure and HLA in healthy donors listed by TCRdb under 2017. About the full investigation: According to an earlier analysis of 587 of the donors, some 170 million T cells yielded 100 million or so unique TCR beta sequences and 250 to 350 Gb of sequence data. Roughly 300 gigabases of sequencing data and roughly 90 million unique TCR sequences were included in an early release covering about 700 HLA-typed donors. The genetic ancestry cluster associated with self-reported Caucasian donors included 65% to 90% of the approximately 400 genotyped donors. The study aimed to test whether signatures of past pathogen exposure could be identified by cataloging public T cell receptors. The T cell repertoires of 666 subjects were profiled by immunosequencing and related to cytomegalovirus serostatus. Along with the approximately 700-subject first cohort, a separate validation cohort of over a hundred different subjects was used. To predict cytomegalovirus infection status, the study combined high-throughput TCR immunosequencing, statistical association of individual TCRs with disease status, and machine learning. To study patterns of TCR occurrence, a later analysis re-analyzed previously published TCR beta repertoires from 650 to 750 donors and added high-resolution HLA genotyping. The later analysis used no new phenotypic data to find candidate immune exposures, relying instead on TCR beta sequences and their occurrence across donors. In an earlier analysis of 587 of the donors, high-throughput TCR beta sequencing was used to judge whether each TCR beta V gene segment behaved as functional or pseudogenic. Donor age, sex, ethnicity and CMV serostatus were compiled together with the repertoire data. A later genetic analysis took genome-wide SNP genotypes for about three fifths of the 666 donors and used that subset as a discovery cohort. All discovery cohort repertoires had been generated on a single sequencing platform. Both class I and class II loci were covered by HLA typing, at four-digit resolution. Typing coverage differed by locus: A, B, C, DRB1 and DQB1 were typed in roughly 620-640 donors, DQA1 in around 500, DPA1 in around 580, and DPB1 in 472. Roughly 5 DR-DQ haplotypes were handled as single units for association and clustering, since linkage in the cohort was strong. Among a few hundred genotyped donors of the cohort, an average of roughly 240,000 unique TCR beta nucleotide sequences were sequenced per donor, about a sixth of them non-productive. The research as a whole found: The 87-base-pair reads could not distinguish some IMGT-functional V segments, including TRBV6-2 and TRBV6-3, so those segments were excluded. The presence/absence analyses assumed that sequencing depth was roughly uniform across donors, and that assumption may not be true. In a later analysis, HLA-associated TCR beta chains showed more clonal expansion and lower generation probabilities than non-associated chains that were equally common. Approximately 18 rarely observed V segments, including chromosome 9 orphons, were excluded from the earlier analysis of almost 600 of the donors because counts were too low. The only immune exposure information available for the cohort was CMV serostatus. A later genetic analysis reported fewer N-insertions in productive TCRs among donors in an Asian-associated ancestry cluster than the roughly 720-donor mean. HLA typing was unavailable for some donors at each locus, so association tests used only the typed subset. Most TCR sequences were seen in very few donors, while some public TCRs were found in many individuals. The cohort was sequenced for TCR beta chains only, and without alpha or paired-chain data the features that could be detected were limited. It was suggested by the authors that the approach could potentially be generalized to other disease states and immunological phenotypes. A further reported finding was that TCR beta sequences accurately predicted the HLA-A and HLA-B alleles for most subjects in the first cohort. The classifier was reported to diagnose cytomegalovirus status with high specificity and sensitivity in both the original cohort and the validation cohort. A few of the identified cytomegalovirus-associated TCR beta chains were confirmed in vitro to be specific for cytomegalovirus antigens. When HLA alleles, especially DR and DQ, strongly co-occurred, attributing TCR associations to individual alleles was difficult. In a later analysis, 16,951 TCR beta sequences were associated with specific HLA alleles at a false discovery rate of 0.05. In a later analysis, the rate of TCR association differed among HLA loci, with DRB1 alleles having the most associated TCRs and HLA-C alleles having the fewest. Several of the top co-occurrence clusters appeared to be linked to parvovirus B19, influenza, CMV and Epstein-Barr virus, according to a later analysis. Most CMV-associated TCR beta chains appeared to be HLA-restricted in a later analysis, and the HLA associations seemed to be driven largely by CMV exposure. A later genetic analysis associated a missense DCLRE1C variant with V-gene and J-gene trimming of TCR beta chains, and an independent cohort replicated the association. Correlated functional status among segregating V segments might reflect linkage disequilibrium, but an unknown experimental factor could not be ruled out. A group of highly shared sequence variants was considered likely to be a technical artifact of the sequencing pipeline. In the study, roughly 160 TCR beta chains were listed as associated with cytomegalovirus. Broadly in line with IMGT annotations, most TCR beta V segments showed up in productive rearrangements about 87% or about 30% of the time in an earlier analysis of 587 of the donors.

The method behind the library was the immunoSEQ multiplex PCR assay. A mixture of 60 forward primers for TCR Vbeta segments and 13 reverse primers for TCR Jbeta segments was used in the multiplex PCR. The CDR3 region of rearranged TCR beta genes was amplified from genomic DNA with a multiplex PCR assay. The amplified TCR beta libraries were sequenced on the Illumina HiSeq System as 87-base-pair reads. The paper's data handling went like this. A later analysis counted tens of millions of unique TCR beta chains across the 666 repertoires, and around 12 million of these chains were shared by at least two donors. Raw reads were error-corrected and collapsed into unique sequences by a nearest-neighbor algorithm in which closely related sequences were merged to remove PCR and sequencing errors. V, D and J gene segments were assigned by aligning CDR3 sequences to IMGT reference sequences. For a sequence to be retained, a match of at least six nucleotides to both a V gene segment and a J gene segment was required. A rearrangement was called productive if the CDR3 had no stop codons and remained in frame with V and J, and every other rearrangement was called non-productive. Following IMGT convention, CDR3 was defined as the stretch from the second conserved V-encoded cysteine to the conserved J-encoded phenylalanine. Sequences without an unambiguous match to a single V gene segment were excluded from the earlier analysis of about 600 of the donors. In an earlier analysis of about 590 of the donors, a V segment was called functional when productive rearrangements were above 56.7%, and segregating when the standard deviation between donors exceeded 5%. A statistical classification framework was built to diagnose cytomegalovirus status from the catalog of TCR beta chain sequences. In a later analysis, TCR nucleotide sequences were compared against IMGT/GENE-DB human TR gene sequences so that V and J genes could be assigned. In a later analysis, CDR3 sequences and most-parsimonious VDJ recombination scenarios were assigned using the TCRdist pipeline. In a later analysis, each TCR beta chain was defined by its CDR3 amino acid sequence together with its V-gene family, and reads lacking a unique V-gene family were excluded. As a way to deal with suspected cross-contamination and a sequencing artifact, a later analysis dropped roughly 620 nucleotide sequences that were highly shared and had low generation probability. In a later analysis, a clonal expansion index for each public chain was calculated from normalized within-repertoire ranks of inferred template counts. A later analysis computed generation probabilities with a VDJ recombination model fitted to out-of-frame rearrangements, and checked the results against IGoR. Hypergeometric tests were used in a later analysis to score TCR-TCR, TCR-HLA and TCR-CMV co-occurrence, with a repertoire-size bias correction applied to the TCR pairs. A later analysis estimated false discovery rates by permuting HLA or CMV assignments 20 times. In a later analysis, co-occurring TCRs were grouped with DBSCAN, and TCRdist sequence similarity was added when clustering was performed within HLA-allele-positive subsets. For co-occurrence clustering, repertoires with fewer than 30,000 or more than 120,000 public chains were excluded, along with roughly five repertoires with anomalous nucleotide sharing. Imported from immuneACCESS, the table was reduced by TCRdb to in-frame sequences with V and J called. These copies leave out some clones; in studies compared against another copy, an unresolved V gene accounts for under half, and the cause of the remainder is not known. The V and J calls and the clone size are those of that table, but D and trimming were determined from the DNA. The sample table lists 150,000 to 200,000 clones, around 80% of them with a count of one. The biggest ten clones account for 0.85% to 1.4% of the sample.

The cohort comprised some 680 healthy bone marrow donors. Cohort members were all nominally healthy when sampled, although unrecorded immune exposures were likely present. The donor was CMV seronegative and belonged to the group of 352 seronegative cohort members. A peripheral blood sample was provided by each donor, and peripheral blood mononuclear cells were used for TCR beta sequencing. Genomic DNA extraction from the blood cell samples was performed with the Qiagen DNeasy Blood Extraction Kit. The CDR3 has 12 amino acids, counting the end cysteine and phenylalanine. The DNA shown is the 36-base CDR3, in frame from base 1. The V and J ends are trimmed by 7 bases and 2 bases, leaving 8 bases between them. For CDR1 and CDR2, the germline V gene lists SNHLY and FYNNEI.

The chain joins TRBV2 to TRBJ1-2; the D gene cannot be named for sure. Sequencing input: PBMCs. The clonotype comes from a woman between 35 and 50 years old in good health and CMV-seronegative. Read as DNA, the sequence is TGTGCCAGCACGAGGCAGAACTATGGCTACACCTTC. Translated, this gives CASTRQNYGYTF.